This T cell receptor beta chain was retrieved from a study of T-cell memory formation after mild COVID-19. The wider study: TCR clusters were mostly donor specific.

Deletions cut 5 bases from V and 2 bases from J, with 5 bases between. The CDR3 is 12 residues long. Germline V lookup: CDR1 MDHEN, CDR2 SYDVKM. This clonotype was observed a few times. Its antigen is unidentified. MiXCR, applied by TCRdb to the 5' RACE reads, yields one record per CDR3 protein. The sample carries roughly 100,000 distinct CDR3 sequences, roughly an eighth recorded once. Overall study findings and caveats: CD4/CD8 balance characterized clones contracting day 15 to 85, and CD4+ skew characterized later expanders.

Input material: PBMCs or a T cell subset sorted from them (not recorded which). This clonotype originated in an adult woman who had mild COVID-19 (a few samples of this study predate the infection). Cell type and time point are not known. The V and J genes are TRBV28 and TRBJ2-3; D not certain. CDR3 loop: CASSDPTDTQYF. The CDR3, as DNA: TGTGCCAGCAGTGATCCCACAGATACGCAGTATTTT.